The subject of this entry is one TCR beta chain. TCRdb keeps only in-frame clones here, not all; method: immunoSEQ multiplex PCR. The sample records roughly 230,000 clones, about 88% being singletons. This sample stems from a study of blood T cell repertoires in COVID-19. Study-level information: Acute-phase and convalescent COVID-19 samples originated in the United States, Italy and Spain. T cells, B-cell-depleted T cells, or PBMCs supplied cDNA or gDNA.

After removal of 3 bases from V and 1 base from J, the junction contained 14 bases not matched to a gene. The CDR3 is 18 amino acids. Source material: peripheral blood. The clonotype comes from a man in his forties with acute or convalescent COVID-19. The gene calls are TRBV5-7 and TRBJ1-1; 8 bases are a match to TRBD1. TRBV5-7 is an ORF, and what it does is uncertain. The CDR3 nucleotides read TGTGCCAGCAGCTCCTATTTTACCGGGACAGGAGGGAACACTGAAGCTTTCTTT. Translation gives CASSSYFTGTGGNTEAFF.